This TCR beta chain was documented in a study of blood T cell repertoires in COVID-19. Only in-frame clones appear in the TCRdb table, and some are missing; sequencing was by immunoSEQ multiplex PCR. This sample has 95,000 to 150,000 clones, with almost 80% found just once. The clonotype was recovered from a human donor in a cohort sampled during active COVID-19. The specimen was peripheral blood.

In nucleotides, the CDR3 is TGTGCCAGCAGCTTAGGGCAATTCCGATCTAGCAATCAGCCCCAGCATTTT. Protein: CASSLGQFRSSNQPQHF. The V and J genes are TRBV7-6 and TRBJ1-5; D is unclear. The V and J ends lost 1 base and 0 bases respectively, with 13 bases between them. This CDR3 spans 17 amino acids. Germline V gene data show CDR1 as SGHVS and CDR2 as FNYEAQ.